The text below deals with one TCR beta chain. In its sample, this clone was seen once. The antigen this receptor binds is unknown. Base qualities are missing; no much larger clone stands one base away. The data were obtained in a study of CD8+ T cells in alopecia areata listed by TCRdb under 2018. A note on the overall study: Treated patients were enrolled in an open-label pilot trial of oral tofacitinib, 5 to 10 mg twice daily, for moderate-to-severe alopecia areata. Tofacitinib was given for 6 to 18 months, followed by 6 months of follow-up off drug to assess delayed response and recurrence. High-throughput TCRbeta sequencing was used to examine T cell clonal expansion in alopecia areata in both the C3H/HeJ mouse model and human patients. On the human side, TCRbeta sequencing was run on scalp tissue and on sorted CD4+ and CD8+ peripheral blood T cells from healthy controls and from alopecia areata patients with either patchy or totalis/universalis disease. Biopsies were taken from tofacitinib-treated patients at baseline and at 4 and 24 weeks of treatment, and a later scalp biopsy was taken in several of the tofacitinib-treated patients. Scalp clonality was compared among normal scalp (n=4), patchy alopecia areata scalp (n=8), and alopecia totalis/universalis scalp (n=8). RNA was extracted with the PAXgene miRNA kit for fixed scalp, the miRNeasy kit for PBMCs, and the RNeasy kit for mouse skin. TCRbeta CDR3 regions were amplified by immunoSEQ multiplex PCR using 35 Vbeta forward and 13 Jbeta reverse primers.

This specimen's time point label, interpreted: baseline before oral tofacitinib. From alopecia areata patients, peripheral blood was collected along with lesional scalp punch biopsies. PBMCs were isolated by density centrifugation and stained for CD3, CD4 and CD8, after which CD4+ and CD8+ T cells were sorted on a FACSAria. Overall study outcomes, separate from this receptor: Lesional scalp, especially in alopecia totalis/universalis, showed higher clonality and more expanded CD8+ clones than normal scalp, suggesting antigenic drive. Shared TCR sequences between patients were less evident than in mice, which may be partly attributable to HLA diversity in the patient population. Resident alphabeta T cells in normal human skin are also sequenced, complicating scalp TCR repertoire analysis, unlike mouse skin dominated by gammadelta T cells.

Library generation was performed with the immunoSEQ multiplex PCR assay. RNA was extracted from all samples and reverse transcribed into cDNA, which served as template for TCR sequencing. First-strand cDNA was synthesized using SuperScript III with a 2:1 mix of oligo-dT and random hexamers. A synthetic immune receptor repertoire was used to gauge amplification bias, and whatever bias remained was removed computationally. The original methods were these. Raw reads were preprocessed to remove errors, and CDR3 was defined according to IMGT conventions as the region from the conserved cysteine to phenylalanine. To get clonality, Shannon entropy was normalized by log2 of the number of productive unique TCRs and the result was subtracted from 1. Scalp TCRbeta sequences were cross-referenced with sorted blood CD4 and CD8 repertoires so that the CD4 or CD8 identity of scalp clones could be inferred. TCRdb stores this immuneACCESS table with in-frame sequences only. Part of the clones is absent; in the studies checked, under half of the shortfall reflects unresolved V genes, and no reason is known for the rest. Clonal size and the V and J genes are those of that table, whereas D and trimming came from the DNA. Across this sample there are over 120,000 clones, with roughly 50% seen only once. The top ten clonotypes cover roughly 6.7% of the sample.

In the germline V gene, CDR1 corresponds to SNHLY and CDR2 to FYNNEI. Spanning cysteine to phenylalanine, the CDR3 consists of 14 amino acids. Just CDR3 DNA is preserved here, 42 bases in frame from base 1. Trimming costs V 6 bases and J 0 bases, and their ends lie 8 bases apart. The starting material was CD4+ T cells sorted from blood, obtained at week 0. The TCR was taken from a human donor with alopecia areata. This chain is built from TRBV2 and TRBJ1-4; the D segment cannot be called with confidence. The CDR3 in this case is CASSLMTTNEKLFF. The DNA sequence is as follows: TGTGCCAGCAGCCTCATGACAACTAATGAAAAACTGTTTTTT.